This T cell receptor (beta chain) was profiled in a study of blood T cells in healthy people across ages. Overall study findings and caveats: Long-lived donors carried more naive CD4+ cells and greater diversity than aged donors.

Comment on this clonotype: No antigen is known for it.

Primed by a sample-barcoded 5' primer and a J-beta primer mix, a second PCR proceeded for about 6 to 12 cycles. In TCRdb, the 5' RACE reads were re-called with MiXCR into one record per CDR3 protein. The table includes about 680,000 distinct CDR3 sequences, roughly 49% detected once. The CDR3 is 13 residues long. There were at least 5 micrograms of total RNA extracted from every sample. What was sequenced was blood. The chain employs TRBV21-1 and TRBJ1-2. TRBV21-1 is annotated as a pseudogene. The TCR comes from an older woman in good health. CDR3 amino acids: CASSKDPNYGYTF. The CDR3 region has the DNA TGTGCCAGCAGCAAAGACCCTAACTATGGCTACACCTTC.